These 22 T cell receptor beta chains originate from one sample sequenced in a study of post-analysis software for immune sequencing data. General observations from the study: The study found TRBV5-6, TRBV5-1 and TRBV20-1 among about 5 TRBV segments more frequent in patients than controls.

TCR beta cDNA libraries included unique molecular identifiers. MiXCR, applied by TCRdb to the PCR reads, yields one record per CDR3 protein. This table has about 180,000 distinct CDR3 sequences, around 30% appearing once. Antigens of these TCRs are unknown. The specimen sequenced was blood. All receptors come from a girl under 18 with multiple sclerosis.

This clonotype has just a few counts. V is TRBV28 and J is TRBJ1-5; no definite D call. The V end was cut by 8 bases, the J end by 1 base, with 6 bases between. The germline V gene has CDR1 MDHEN and CDR2 SYDVKM. The length of the CDR3 is 12 residues. The CDR3 coding sequence is TGTGCCAGCGCCTGGAGCAATCAGCCCCAGCATTTT. It yields the protein CASAWSNQPQHF.

This clonotype was detected a few times. This sequence joins TRBV18 and TRBJ2-4; TRBD1 is a possible D gene (6 bases). The J call may be mistaken, given a closer DNA end match to TRBJ2-7. Germline loops: CDR1 KGHSH, CDR2 LQKENI. The CDR3 runs to 15 residues. The CDR3 region is CASSPGIGQYYEQYF. The CDR3 DNA reads TGTGCCAGCTCACCAGGGATAGGACAGTACTACGAGCAGTACTTC.

The gene calls are TRBV29-1 and TRBJ2-3; 11 bases match TRBD2. The CDR3 sequence is 13 residues long. Per the germline V gene, CDR1 is SQVTM and CDR2 is ANQGSEA. J lost 6 bases, V lost 7 bases, and 6 bases had no gene match. The CDR3 spells CSALAGGGDTQYF. The DNA of the CDR3 is TGCAGCGCTTTAGCGGGAGGGGGCGATACGCAGTATTTT.

This clonotype has ten or more counts. This sequence joins TRBV4-1 and TRBJ2-7, with D hard to call. This CDR3 has 11 amino acids. From germline, CDR1 is MGHRA and CDR2 YSYEKL. Trimming pared 6 bases from V and 3 bases from J, leaving 6 bases between. Written as DNA, the CDR3 is TGCGCCAGCAGTGATCACTACGAGCAGTACTTC. Its translation is CASSDHYEQYF.

This clonotype was recorded a few times. The genes are TRBV29-1 and TRBJ1-2, with 7 bases matching TRBD1. V was pared by 4 bases and J by 8 bases, with 19 bases of the junction left unmatched. Per germline, CDR1 SQVTM and CDR2 ANQGSEA. This CDR3 has 16 residues. The DNA for the CDR3 is TGCAGCGTTGGAGGAGGGACAGACCCTTCCCTAAGCGGCTACACCTTC. Translating gives CSVGGGTDPSLSGYTF.

There are a few counts of this clonotype. The V call is TRBV12-3 or TRBV12-4, the J call TRBJ1-2; no reliable D call. Trimming left V 5 bases short and J 4 bases short, with 29 bases between. The CDR3 loop spans 19 amino acids. CDR3 nucleotide sequence: TGTGCCAGCAGTCCCCTAGGTAGAGTCAGCTCAAAAAAAGGCTATGGCTACACCTTC. Translating gives CASSPLGRVSSKKGYGYTF.

This clonotype was detected only a few times. The chain recombines TRBV6-5 with TRBJ2-7; D unresolved. Trimming removed 0 bases from V and 6 bases from J, with 6 bases in between. The germline V gene encodes CDR1 MNHEY and CDR2 SVGAGI. The CDR3 sequence is 12 residues long. CDR3 in DNA: TGTGCCAGCAGTTACTCACCTAGCGAGCAGTACTTC. Amino acids: CASSYSPSEQYF.

This clonotype occurred many times. The rearrangement links TRBV29-1 to TRBJ1-2, with D unclear. Germline CDR1 is SQVTM and CDR2 is ANQGSEA. The CDR3 has 12 residues. The V end lost 0 bases, the J end lost 4 bases, and 6 bases lay between the germline ends. The CDR3 protein is CSVEDWSYGYTF. As DNA, the CDR3 is TGCAGCGTTGAAGATTGGAGCTATGGCTACACCTTC.

The gene calls are TRBV11-2 and TRBJ2-1; D is possibly TRBD2 (5 bases). V lost 0 bases, J lost 7 bases, and 19 bases lay in between. This CDR3 region has 17 residues. Per germline, CDR1 SGHAT and CDR2 FQNNGV. CDR3 in amino acids: CASSLEGSRLRGNEQFF. The CDR3, as DNA: TGTGCCAGCAGCTTAGAGGGGAGTAGGCTTAGAGGTAATGAGCAGTTCTTC.

The V call is TRBV5-5, the J call TRBJ1-5, with D possibly matching TRBD1 (6 bases). Per the germline V gene, CDR1 is SGHKS and CDR2 is YYEKEE (reference sequence). This CDR3 contains 14 residues. Trimming cost V 0 bases and J 7 bases, with 11 bases left between them. In DNA, the CDR3 is TGTGCCAGCAGCTTGGTCGGGGGCGAACAGCCCCAGCATTTT. This gives the protein CASSLVGGEQPQHF.

The V call is TRBV20-1, the J call TRBJ2-1; D gene uncertain. CDR1 and CDR2 (germline): DFQATT, SNEGSKA (reference sequence). The CDR3 has 13 amino acids. V lost 1 base to trimming and J lost 6 bases, with 10 bases between them. Here the CDR3 DNA reads TGCAGTGCTAGAGCGATTAGTATCAATGAGCAGTTCTTC. This gives the protein CSARAISINEQFF.

In its sample, this clonotype was seen a few times. The chain links TRBV28 to TRBJ2-7, with TRBD1 matching 9 bases. This CDR3 is 18 amino acids long. V gave up 5 bases and J gave up 4 bases; unmatched junction bases: 18. Germline V gene lookup returns CDR1 MDHEN and CDR2 SYDVKM. The CDR3 protein is CASSIDRDRVLGNYEQYF. CDR3 in DNA: TGTGCCAGCAGTATCGACCGGGACAGGGTATTAGGGAATTACGAGCAGTACTTC.

The rearrangement links TRBV12-3 or TRBV12-4 to TRBJ1-2, with unresolved D. The CDR3 extends over 14 amino acids. V shed 1 base and J shed 6 bases, with 12 bases lying between them. CDR3 loop: CASSLGNLRNGYTF. CDR3 coding DNA: TGTGCCAGCAGTTTAGGCAACCTCCGAAATGGCTACACCTTC.

The sample holds many counts of this clonotype. The chain is built from TRBV7-2 and TRBJ2-7; D perhaps matches TRBD2 (5 bases). The ends were cut back, 1 base at V and 4 bases at J, with 14 bases in the middle. The germline CDR1 and CDR2 sequences are SGHTA and FQGNSA. The length of the CDR3 is 15 residues. CDR3 DNA: TGTGCCAGCAGCTTAGTGCCCAGCGGAGATTACGAGCAGTACTTC. Its translation: CASSLVPSGDYEQYF.

In this sample, this clonotype turned up many times. The genes are TRBV20-1 and TRBJ2-5; the D gene is possibly TRBD1 (5 bases). Trimming took off 0 bases at V and 4 bases at J, with 9 bases between the two ends. Germline loops: CDR1 DFQATT, CDR2 SNEGSKA (reference sequence). The CDR3 is 13 amino acids. CDR3 sequence: CSARDPGIETQYF. Written as DNA, the CDR3 is TGCAGTGCTAGAGATCCAGGGATAGAGACCCAGTACTTC.

This rearrangement joins TRBV6-5 to TRBJ2-3; 8 bases fit TRBD1. The CDR3 extends over 17 amino acids. With V trimmed by 0 bases and J by 1 base, 6 bases remained unmatched. Germline assignment: CDR1 MNHEY and CDR2 SVGAGI. The CDR3 is CASSYSYPDRGTDTQYF. The CDR3 DNA sequence: TGTGCCAGCAGTTACTCGTATCCGGACAGGGGCACAGATACGCAGTATTTT.

In this sample, this clonotype turned up a few times. The rearrangement uses TRBV28 and TRBJ2-2, with D perhaps assigned TRBD1 or TRBD2 (6 bases each). CDR1 and CDR2 (germline): MDHEN, SYDVKM. The germline V and J ends were trimmed by 7 bases and 4 bases, with 10 bases remaining between them. This CDR3 has 13 residues. CDR3 in DNA: TGTGCCAGCAAAGAGGGGGGCACCGGGGAGCTGTTTTTT. Translating gives CASKEGGTGELFF. The full variable domain, completed using reference TRBV28 and TRBJ2-2, is DVKVTQSSRYLVKRTGEKVFLECVQDMDHENMFWYRQDPGLGLRLIYFSYDVKMKEKGDIPEGYSVSREKKERFSLILESASTNQTSMYLCASKEGGTGELFFGEGSRLTVL.

The chain recombines TRBV9 with TRBJ1-1; 11 bases line up with TRBD1. Germline CDR1 is SGDLS and CDR2 is YYNGEE. The junction had 4 bases not matched to a gene; V was cut back by 0 bases and J by 9 bases. This CDR3 contains 14 residues. In DNA form, the CDR3 reads TGTGCCAGCAGCGTAGATGGACAGGGGGCGCAAGCTTTCTTT. It specifies CASSVDGQGAQAFF.

This clonotype came up a few times. Possible read error: a much larger clone is one base away. The chain links TRBV28 to TRBJ2-4; 8 nucleotides match TRBD1. The J call is in doubt because the DNA end fits TRBJ2-7 better. The germline gives CDR1 MDHEN, CDR2 SYDVKM. The CDR3 is 13 amino acids. In DNA, the CDR3 is TGTGCCAGTGAGGGGACAGGCAAATACGAGCAGTACTTC. Its protein product is CASEGTGKYEQYF.

This clonotype was found a few times. The V and J genes are TRBV7-2 and TRBJ2-1, with TRBD2 as a possible D gene (6 bases). V was clipped by 1 base and J by 10 bases, with 20 bases between them. Per germline, CDR1 SGHTA and CDR2 FQGNSA. The CDR3 runs 16 residues. Here the CDR3 reads CASSLGSAAGVTEQFF. The CDR3 nucleotides are TGTGCCAGCAGCTTAGGCTCGGCAGCGGGCGTTACCGAGCAGTTCTTC. The whole variable domain, filled in from reference TRBV7-2 and TRBJ2-1, reads GAGVSQSPSNKVTEKGKDVELRCDPISGHTALYWYRQSLGQGLEFLIYFQGNSAPDKSGLPSDRFSAERTGGSVSTLTIQRTQQEDSAVYLCASSLGSAAGVTEQFFGPGTRLTVL.

The chain has TRBV5-1 and TRBJ2-4; D may be TRBD2 (5 bases). The end of the DNA aligns better with TRBJ2-7, so the J call may be wrong. The CDR3 loop spans 15 amino acids. Germline CDR1 is SGHRS and CDR2 is YFSETQ. CDR3 protein: CASSLGLGNVSEQYF. The CDR3 DNA sequence: TGCGCCAGCAGCTTGGGGCTCGGGAATGTGTCCGAGCAGTACTTC.

This clonotype was detected only a few times. It may be a read error: a sequence one base away is much more abundant. V is TRBV27 and J is TRBJ2-1; D remains ambiguous. V lost 4 bases, J lost 6 bases, and 7 bases lay in between. CDR1 is MNHEY and CDR2 is SMNVEV in the germline V gene (reference sequence). This CDR3 contains 12 residues. CDR3 region: CASSSPSNEQFF. CDR3 DNA sequence: TGTGCCAGCAGTTCTCCCTCCAATGAGCAGTTCTTC.